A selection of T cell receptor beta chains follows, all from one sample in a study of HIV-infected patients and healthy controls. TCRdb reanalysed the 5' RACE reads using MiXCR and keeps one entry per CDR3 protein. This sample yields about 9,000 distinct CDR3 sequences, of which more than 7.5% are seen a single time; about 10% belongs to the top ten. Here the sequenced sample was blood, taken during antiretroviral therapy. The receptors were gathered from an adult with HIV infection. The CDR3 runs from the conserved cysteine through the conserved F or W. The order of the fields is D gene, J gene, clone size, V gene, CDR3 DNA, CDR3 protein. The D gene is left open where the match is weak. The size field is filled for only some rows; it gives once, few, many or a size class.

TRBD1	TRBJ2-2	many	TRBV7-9	TGTGCCAGCAGCACGGGACAGGGGTACACCGGGGAGCTGTTTTTT	CASSTGQGYTGELFF
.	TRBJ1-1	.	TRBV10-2	TGCGCCAGCAAGGCAGGCGTGAACACTGAAGCTTTCTTT	CASKAGVNTEAFF
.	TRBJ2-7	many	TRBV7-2	TGTGCCAGCAGCAAAGACAGAGACTACGAGCAGTACTTC	CASSKDRDYEQYF
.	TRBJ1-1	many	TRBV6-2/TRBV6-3	TGTGCCAGCAGTTACCCTCTCGACAGGAAAAACACTGAAGCTTTCTTT	CASSYPLDRKNTEAFF
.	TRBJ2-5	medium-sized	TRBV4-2	TGTGCCAGCAGCCAGGGGACCTCCCAAGAGACCCAGTACTTC	CASSQGTSQETQYF
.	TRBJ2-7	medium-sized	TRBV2	TGTGCCAGCAGCATGCAGTCCGAGCAGTACTTC	CASSMQSEQYF
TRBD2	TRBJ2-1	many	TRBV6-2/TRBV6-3	TGTGCCAGCAGTGATTCCGGGACTAGCGGATACAATGAGCAGTTCTTC	CASSDSGTSGYNEQFF
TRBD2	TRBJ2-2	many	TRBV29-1	TGCAGCGTTGTGGGGGGGGGGTCGAGCACCGGGGAGCTGTTTTTT	CSVVGGGSSTGELFF
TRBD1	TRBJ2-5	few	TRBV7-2	TGTGCCAGCAGCTTAGAAGGGACAGGGGGCTGGAAAGAGACCCAGTACTTC	CASSLEGTGGWKETQYF
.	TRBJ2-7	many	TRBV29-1	TGCAGCGTTGAAGATGGGCGGAGTTACGAGCAGTACTTC	CSVEDGRSYEQYF
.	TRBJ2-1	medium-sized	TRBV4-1	TGCGCCAGCAGCCAAGAGGGCTACAATGAGCAGTTCTTC	CASSQEGYNEQFF
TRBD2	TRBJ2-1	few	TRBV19	TGTGCCAGTAGTGTCGGGACTAGCGAGGCGTCCTACAATGAGCAGTTCTTC	CASSVGTSEASYNEQFF
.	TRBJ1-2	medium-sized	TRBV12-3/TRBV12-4	TGTGCCAGCAGTCCCTCCCCAGGGGCCGGCTACACCTTC	CASSPSPGAGYTF
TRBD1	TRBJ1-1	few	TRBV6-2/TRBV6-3	TGTGCCAGCAGTTTTGGGGACAGGGTATCGACTGAAGCTTTCTTT	CASSFGDRVSTEAFF
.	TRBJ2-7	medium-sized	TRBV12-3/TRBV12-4	TGTGCCAGCCGCGGGGAAGACTACGAGCAGTACTTC	CASRGEDYEQYF
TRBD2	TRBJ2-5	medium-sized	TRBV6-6	TGTGCCAGCAGTACCGGGACTAGCTCCGGAGAGACCCAGTACTTC	CASSTGTSSGETQYF